The sequence of this T cell receptor beta chain was determined in a study of blood T cell repertoires in COVID-19. CDR1 is MNHEY, CDR2 SVGAGI, per germline. The CDR3 extends over 15 amino acids. The junction had 3 bases not matched to a gene; V was cut back by 6 bases and J by 2 bases. Assay: immunoSEQ multiplex PCR; the TCRdb copy retains only in-frame clones and omits some. The table includes about 230,000 clones, around nine tenths detected once. The sequenced sample consisted of peripheral blood. The clonotype comes from an older woman with acute or convalescent COVID-19. The chain has TRBV6-5 and TRBJ1-5; 11 nucleotides line up with TRBD1. The CDR3 nucleotides read TGTGCCAGCAGACGGACAGGGGGCGGCAATCAGCCCCAGCATTTT. It is translated as CASRRTGGGNQPQHF.